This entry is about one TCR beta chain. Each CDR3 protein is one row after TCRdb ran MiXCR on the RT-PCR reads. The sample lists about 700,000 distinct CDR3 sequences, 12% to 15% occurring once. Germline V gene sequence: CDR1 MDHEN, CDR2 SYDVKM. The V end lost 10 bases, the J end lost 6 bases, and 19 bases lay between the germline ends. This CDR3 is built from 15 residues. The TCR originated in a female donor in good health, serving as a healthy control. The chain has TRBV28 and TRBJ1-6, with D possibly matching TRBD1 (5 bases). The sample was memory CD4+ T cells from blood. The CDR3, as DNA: TGTGCCACCTCGCCAACGGGCAGGGTTAATTCACCCCTCCACTTT. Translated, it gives CATSPTGRVNSPLHF.